Shown below are 30 T cell receptor beta chains from a single sample sequenced in a study of T cells in Graves' hyperthyroidism and ophthalmopathy. Amplification targeted TCR beta CDR3 regions from RNA transcripts. RT-PCR in the first round (using the HTBI primer set) targeted the TCR CDR3. One entry per CDR3 protein results from TCRdb running MiXCR on the multiplex PCR reads. Of 450,000 to 650,000 distinct CDR3 sequences in the sample, over 15% were seen once. Input material: blood. These receptors were collected from a woman between 18 and 29 years old with Graves' ophthalmopathy.

V and J are TRBV24-1 and TRBJ1-1; D not resolved. V gave up 8 bases and J gave up 0 bases, with 9 bases separating them. Germline assignment: CDR1 KGHDR and CDR2 SFDVKD. The CDR3 spans 13 residues. The CDR3 DNA follows: TGTGCCACCAAAGGCAGTTTGAACACTGAAGCTTTCTTT. Residues: CATKGSLNTEAFF.

The chain links TRBV6-1 to TRBJ1-4; no reliable D call. The germline V gene has CDR1 MNHNS and CDR2 SASEGT. The length of the CDR3 is 13 residues. V dropped 4 bases and J dropped 8 bases, with 11 bases sitting between them. The CDR3 DNA follows: TGTGCCAGCAGTGGTTCCCCGGTCGAAAAACTGTTTTTT. As protein: CASSGSPVEKLFF.

This clonotype was seen ten or more times. This sequence joins TRBV7-8 and TRBJ2-3; 9 bases align to TRBD2. The CDR3 consists of 15 residues. V was pared by 7 bases and J by 2 bases, with 7 bases of the junction left unmatched. CDR1 is SGHVS, CDR2 FQNEAQ, per germline. The CDR3 here is CASNEAGGFTDTQYF. The CDR3 bases are TGTGCCAGCAATGAGGCGGGAGGGTTCACAGATACGCAGTATTTT.

This clonotype appeared many times. This chain connects TRBV14 to TRBJ2-1; possible D gene TRBD2, 5 bases. Trimming shortened V by 0 bases and J by 0 bases, and 9 bases separated the two germline ends. CDR1 is SGHDN and CDR2 is FVKESK in the germline V gene. There are 16 residues in the CDR3. The CDR3 nucleotides read TGTGCCAGCAGCCAAGACGGGATACCCTCCTACAATGAGCAGTTCTTC. Translated, it gives CASSQDGIPSYNEQFF.

On this clonotype: A much larger clone lies one base from this, so it may be a read error. This chain connects TRBV27 to TRBJ1-1; D is perhaps TRBD1 (6 bases). Germline lookup yields CDR1 MNHEY and CDR2 SMNVEV (reference sequence). The CDR3 loop spans 14 amino acids. For the CDR3, the DNA is TGTGCCAGCAGCACCCTCGCGGGGGACACTGAAACTTTCTTT. This codes for CASSTLAGDTETFF.

This clonotype was detected many times. The chain links TRBV28 to TRBJ2-1, with 11 positions matching TRBD2. The V gene's germline CDR1 is MDHEN and CDR2 SYDVKM. The CDR3 is made up of 15 amino acids. J lost 3 bases, V lost 5 bases, and 3 bases had no gene match. CDR3 sequence: CASSPSGGFYNEQFF. DNA for the CDR3: TGTGCCAGCAGTCCTAGCGGGGGGTTCTACAATGAGCAGTTCTTC.

This clonotype was observed a handful of times. V is TRBV19 and J is TRBJ1-1; D unresolved. Germline loops: CDR1 LNHDA, CDR2 SQIVND (reference sequence). The CDR3 extends over 15 amino acids. V dropped 1 base and J dropped 0 bases, with 9 bases sitting between them. As DNA, the CDR3 is TGTGCCAGTAGTATAGCCCAGGCGCTGAACACTGAAGCTTTCTTT. This gives the protein CASSIAQALNTEAFF. Filled out from reference TRBV19 and TRBJ1-1, the complete variable domain reads DGGITQSPKYLFRKEGQNVTLSCEQNLNHDAMYWYRQDPGQGLRLIYYSQIVNDFQKGDIAEGYSVSREKKESFPLTVTSAQKNPTAFYLCASSIAQALNTEAFFGQGTRLTVV.

This clonotype occurred a few times. A much larger clone differs from this one at a single base, so this may be a read error. In DNA form, the CDR3 reads TGTGCCAGCAGTTCCAGACAGGGTGGGCGAGGGACCCAGTACTTC. Translated, it gives CASSSRQGGRGTQYF. The gene calls are TRBV6-9 and TRBJ2-5; 7 bases align to TRBD1. The CDR3 sequence is 15 residues long. V shed 4 bases and J 7 bases; nucleotides not matched to a gene: 12. Germline V gene data show CDR1 as MNHGY and CDR2 as SVAAGI.

This clonotype was counted a single time. The chain couples TRBV7-3 to TRBJ2-5; 10 nucleotides align to TRBD2. From germline, CDR1 is SGHTA and CDR2 FQGTGA. V trimming: 4 bases; J trimming: 2 bases; junction bases outside the gene matches: 13. The CDR3 runs to 18 residues. The CDR3 DNA sequence: TGTGCCAGCAGCTCGAGCGGGGGGCTAGCGGGAGAACAAGAGACCCAGTACTTC. Protein sequence: CASSSSGGLAGEQETQYF.

The chain uses TRBV11-3 and TRBJ2-4; D possibly corresponds to TRBD1 (5 bases). Trimming left V 5 bases short and J 0 bases short, with 17 bases between. CDR3 size: 17 residues. Per the germline V gene, CDR1 is SGHNT and CDR2 is YENEEA. CDR3: CASSPKTGPLAKNIQYF. The CDR3 DNA reads as TGTGCCAGCAGCCCAAAAACAGGACCCCTAGCCAAAAACATTCAGTACTTC.

The chain couples TRBV28 to TRBJ2-3; D not certain. Per the germline V gene, CDR1 is MDHEN and CDR2 is SYDVKM. The CDR3 loop spans 15 amino acids. The V gene lost 2 bases and the J gene lost 2 bases, with 11 bases spanning the gap. CDR3 sequence (DNA): TGTGCCAGCAGTTTAAGGGTCGGCTACACAGATACGCAGTATTTT. It codes for CASSLRVGYTDTQYF.

This clonotype was found many times. The CDR3: CASSLVAGEELFF. The CDR3 nucleotides read TGTGCCAGCAGCCTAGTAGCGGGGGAGGAGCTGTTTTTT. The chain couples TRBV11-2 to TRBJ2-2; TRBD2 matches at 9 bases. Germline V gene data show CDR1 as SGHAT and CDR2 as FQNNGV. CDR3 length equals 13 residues. The ends lost 5 bases at V and 10 bases at J; junction bases unmatched: 5.

The chain carries TRBV28 and TRBJ2-2; D perhaps matches TRBD2 (5 bases). The CDR3 is made up of 16 amino acids. Per germline, CDR1 MDHEN and CDR2 SYDVKM. The ends were cut back, 6 bases at V and 4 bases at J, with 18 bases in the middle. The CDR3 spells CASSLRAALATGELFF. CDR3 in DNA: TGTGCCAGCAGCCTTAGGGCCGCGCTAGCCACCGGGGAGCTGTTTTTT. The full variable domain, in which reference TRBV28 and TRBJ2-2 provide the parts outside the CDR3, is DVKVTQSSRYLVKRTGEKVFLECVQDMDHENMFWYRQDPGLGLRLIYFSYDVKMKEKGDIPEGYSVSREKKERFSLILESASTNQTSMYLCASSLRAALATGELFFGEGSRLTVL.

This clonotype has a handful of counts. The J gene is TRBJ2-1, the V gene TRBV4-1, with TRBD2 identical over 9 bases. The CDR3 has 16 residues. The V and J ends lost 2 bases and 6 bases, in that order; junction bases with no gene match: 8. CDR1 MGHRA and CDR2 YSYEKL come from the germline V gene. Here the CDR3 reads CASSQFARAGGNEQFF. CDR3 DNA sequence: TGCGCCAGCAGCCAATTTGCCCGAGCGGGAGGCAATGAGCAGTTCTTC.

This clonotype was detected ten times or more. CDR3 region: CAWNPKSNTQYF. CDR3 coding DNA: TGTGCCTGGAACCCGAAGAGTAATACGCAGTATTTT. The rearrangement uses TRBV30 and TRBJ2-3; no clear D gene. V was trimmed by 4 bases and J by 7 bases, leaving 12 bases between them. CDR3 length: 12 residues. Germline values: CDR1 GTSNPN, CDR2 SVGIG (reference sequence). Together with reference TRBV30 and TRBJ2-3, the CDR3 gives the full variable domain: SQTIHQWPATLVQPVGSPLSLECTVEGTSNPNLYWYRQAAGRGLQLLFYSVGIGQISSEVPQNLSASRPQDRQFILSSKKLLLSDSGFYLCAWNPKSNTQYFGPGTRLTVL.

This clonotype was recorded many times. The rearrangement links TRBV24-1 to TRBJ2-7; D is perhaps TRBD1 (5 bases). The CDR3 extends over 13 amino acids. Trimming shortened V by 4 bases and J by 0 bases, and 6 bases separated the two germline ends. CDR1 and CDR2 from the germline V gene are KGHDR and SFDVKD. The CDR3 bases are TGTGCCACCAGTGACGGACACTCCTACGAGCAGTACTTC. It specifies CATSDGHSYEQYF.

This clonotype was counted many times. The V gene is TRBV3-1, the J gene TRBJ2-1, with D possibly matching TRBD2 (6 bases). The CDR3 consists of 13 residues. The V end lost 1 base, the J end lost 8 bases, and 9 bases lay between the germline ends. Germline V gene sequence: CDR1 LGHDT, CDR2 YNNKEL (reference sequence). CDR3 nucleotide sequence: TGTGCCAGCAGCCAAGTACGGGGGTATGAGCAGTTCTTC. Amino acid sequence: CASSQVRGYEQFF.

There are many counts of this clonotype. The chain links TRBV5-1 to TRBJ2-7; D call uncertain. The CDR3 runs 9 residues. CDR1 and CDR2 from the germline V gene are SGHRS and YFSETQ. The ends were cut back, 3 bases at V and 5 bases at J, with 0 bases in the middle. The CDR3 spells CASSYEQYF. DNA of the CDR3: TGCGCCAGCAGCTACGAGCAGTACTTC.

A few counts support this clonotype. The chain links TRBV7-9 to TRBJ2-7; TRBD2 is a possible D gene (6 bases). The CDR3 loop spans 14 amino acids. V was cut by 2 bases and J by 7 bases, with 15 bases left in between. The germline gives CDR1 SEHNR, CDR2 FQNEAQ (reference sequence). CDR3 sequence (DNA): TGTGCCAGCAGCTTAATGAGGGGTGGGAGGGAGCAGTACTTC. Encoded protein: CASSLMRGGREQYF.

This clonotype was seen a few times. V is TRBV5-6 and J is TRBJ2-7; no definite D call. Trimming pared 1 base from V and 5 bases from J, leaving 10 bases between. Looked up from germline, CDR1 is SGHDT and CDR2 is YYEEEE. CDR3 length: 13 amino acids. Here the CDR3 reads CASSLPPNNEQYF. The CDR3, as DNA: TGTGCCAGCAGCTTGCCCCCCAATAACGAGCAGTACTTC.

This clonotype showed up many times. V usage is TRBV7-9 and J usage is TRBJ2-1, with 7 nucleotides matching TRBD1. This CDR3 region has 15 residues. In germline, CDR1 is SEHNR, CDR2 FQNEAQ (reference sequence). Unmatched junction bases numbered 9, after V lost 5 bases and J lost 5 bases. The CDR3 DNA follows: TGTGCCAGCAGCCAGACAGGGATGATGGACAATGAGCAGTTCTTC. It yields the protein CASSQTGMMDNEQFF.

This clonotype was seen a handful of times. J is TRBJ1-2 and V is TRBV6-1, with 7 bases matching TRBD1. Germline values: CDR1 MNHNS, CDR2 SASEGT. Trimming took 6 bases from V and 6 from J; bases not matched to a gene: 1. The CDR3 spans 11 residues. The CDR3 DNA sequence: TGTGCCAGCAGGACAGGGCATGGCTACACCTTC. Residues: CASRTGHGYTF.

The chain has TRBV7-6 and TRBJ2-2; 9 nucleotides line up with TRBD1. This CDR3 comprises 15 residues. The ends lost 3 bases at V and 5 bases at J; junction bases unmatched: 4. The V gene's germline CDR1 is SGHVS and CDR2 FNYEAQ. The CDR3, as DNA: TGTGCCAGCAGCTTCGGGACAGGGCTAACCGGGGAGCTGTTTTTT. Protein product: CASSFGTGLTGELFF.

The rearrangement uses TRBV29-1 and TRBJ1-1, with 8 bases fitting TRBD1. The germline gives CDR1 SQVTM, CDR2 ANQGSEA. The ends lost 5 bases at V and 1 base at J; junction bases unmatched: 3. The CDR3 consists of 13 residues. Written as DNA, the CDR3 is TGCAGCGTTTCCGGACAGGGGAACACTGAAGCTTTCTTT. Encoded protein: CSVSGQGNTEAFF.

As for this clonotype: One junction end does not reproduce the germline sequence, and a read error may be involved. CDR3 sequence: CVSSVTGDTEAFF. The CDR3, as DNA: TGTGTCAGCAGTGTTACAGGGGACACTGAAGCTTTCTTT. The V gene is TRBV28, the J gene TRBJ1-1; 7 nucleotides agree with TRBD1. This CDR3 contains 13 residues. Germline CDR1 reads MDHEN; CDR2 reads SYDVKM.

The sample holds many counts of this clonotype. The chain has TRBV27 and TRBJ2-1; a weak D match, TRBD2 (5 bases). Germline lookup yields CDR1 MNHEY and CDR2 SMNVEV (reference sequence). The CDR3 runs 14 residues. Trimming removed 4 bases from V and 9 bases from J, with 16 bases in between. The CDR3 here is CASSSPGYPVEQFF. CDR3 DNA: TGTGCCAGCAGTTCCCCGGGGTATCCGGTTGAGCAGTTCTTC.

The chain is built from TRBV13 and TRBJ2-7; TRBD1 matches 9 bases. Germline lookup yields CDR1 PRHDT and CDR2 FYEKMQ (reference sequence). V gave up 3 bases and J gave up 3 bases; unmatched junction bases: 6. This CDR3 has 15 residues. The DNA of the CDR3 is TGTGCCAGCAGCTTGGCCCCGGGACAGGGCTACGAGCAGTACTTC. This codes for CASSLAPGQGYEQYF.

This clonotype occurred a few times. The chain uses TRBV30 and TRBJ2-3; 11 bases are shared with TRBD2. This CDR3 is 16 amino acids long. With 2 bases clipped from V and 6 bases from J, the junction kept 10 bases outside the gene matches. Germline V gene lookup returns CDR1 GTSNPN and CDR2 SVGIG (reference sequence). The CDR3: CAWSPKIAGGMDTQYF. CDR3 in DNA: TGTGCCTGGAGTCCAAAGATAGCGGGGGGGATGGATACGCAGTATTTT.

This clonotype was observed a handful of times. The chain joins TRBV9 to TRBJ1-5; D is perhaps TRBD1 (5 bases). With 2 bases removed from V and 3 bases from J, the gap between germline ends came to 9 bases. The CDR3 loop spans 14 amino acids. Germline assignment: CDR1 SGDLS and CDR2 YYNGEE. DNA of the CDR3: TGTGCCAGCAGCGTCGACAGCGACAATCAGCCCCAGCATTTT. Protein product: CASSVDSDNQPQHF.

This clonotype was observed many times. The chain joins TRBV28 to TRBJ1-4, with D possibly matching TRBD1 (6 bases). CDR3 length equals 14 residues. V lost 3 bases, J lost 3 bases, and 8 bases lay in between. CDR1 and CDR2 from the germline V gene are MDHEN and SYDVKM. The CDR3 sequence is CASSFTGPNEKLFF. The CDR3 nucleotides read TGTGCCAGCAGTTTTACAGGGCCTAATGAAAAACTGTTTTTT. The whole variable domain, filled in from reference TRBV28 and TRBJ1-4, reads DVKVTQSSRYLVKRTGEKVFLECVQDMDHENMFWYRQDPGLGLRLIYFSYDVKMKEKGDIPEGYSVSREKKERFSLILESASTNQTSMYLCASSFTGPNEKLFFGSGTQLSVL.